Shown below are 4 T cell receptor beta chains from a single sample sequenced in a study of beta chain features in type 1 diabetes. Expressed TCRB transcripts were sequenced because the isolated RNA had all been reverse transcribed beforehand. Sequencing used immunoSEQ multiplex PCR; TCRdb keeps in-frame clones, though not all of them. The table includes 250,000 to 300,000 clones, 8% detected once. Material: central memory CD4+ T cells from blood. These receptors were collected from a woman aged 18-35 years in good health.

The CDR3 here is CASSVPGQGVGGYTF. CDR3 coding DNA: TGTGCCAGCAGCGTTCCGGGACAGGGGGTCGGTGGCTACACCTTC. The chain employs TRBV5-4 and TRBJ1-2; TRBD1 agrees at 11 bases. Trimming cost V 4 bases and J 7 bases; bases outside gene matches: 9. Germline CDR1 reads SGHNT; CDR2 reads YYREEE (reference sequence). The CDR3 is 15 residues long. The full variable domain, completed using reference TRBV5-4 and TRBJ1-2, is ETGVTQSPTHLIKTRGQQVTLRCSSQSGHNTVSWYQQALGQGPQFIFQYYREEENGRGNFPPRFSGLQFPNYSSELNVNALELDDSALYLCASSVPGQGVGGYTFGSGTRLTVV.

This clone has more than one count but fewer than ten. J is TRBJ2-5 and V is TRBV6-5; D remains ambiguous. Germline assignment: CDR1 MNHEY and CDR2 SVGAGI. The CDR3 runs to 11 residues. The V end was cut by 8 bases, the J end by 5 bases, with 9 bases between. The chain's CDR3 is CASARLETQYF. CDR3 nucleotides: TGTGCCAGCGCACGGTTGGAGACCCAGTACTTC.

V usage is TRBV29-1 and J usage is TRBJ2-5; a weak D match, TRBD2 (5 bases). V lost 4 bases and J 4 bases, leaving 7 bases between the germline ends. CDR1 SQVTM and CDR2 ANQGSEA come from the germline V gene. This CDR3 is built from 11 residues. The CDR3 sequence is CSVGGLETQYF. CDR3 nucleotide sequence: TGCAGCGTTGGCGGGTTAGAGACCCAGTACTTC. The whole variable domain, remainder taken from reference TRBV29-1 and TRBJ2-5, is SAVISQKPSRDICQRGTSLTIQCQVDSQVTMMFWYRQQPGQSLTLIATANQGSEATYESGFVIDKFPISRPNLTFSTLTVSNMSPEDSSIYLCSVGGLETQYFGPGTRLLVL.

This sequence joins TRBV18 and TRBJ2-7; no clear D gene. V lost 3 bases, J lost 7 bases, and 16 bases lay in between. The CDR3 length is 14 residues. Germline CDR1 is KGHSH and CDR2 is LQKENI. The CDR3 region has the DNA TGTGCCAGCTCACCGTGGGATACTCGATCGGAGCAGTACTTC. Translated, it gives CASSPWDTRSEQYF.